This T cell receptor (beta chain) was identified during a study of beta chain features in type 1 diabetes. CDR1 SEHNR and CDR2 FQNEAQ come from the germline V gene (reference sequence). CDR3 length: 17 amino acids. V shed 6 bases and J shed 0 bases, with 19 bases lying between them. Since all of the isolated RNA was reverse transcribed, expressed TCRB transcripts were what got sequenced. Here immunoSEQ multiplex PCR was the method, and the copy in TCRdb shows in-frame clones only, minus some. Found here are about 44,000 clones, about 51% of them singletons; the top ten hold over 2%. In its sample, this clone is medium-sized.

The chain uses TRBV7-9 and TRBJ2-3; tentative D call: TRBD1 (7 bases). Sequencing input: Tregs from blood. This clonotype was obtained from a woman under 30 in good health. CDR3 protein: CASSYDRAGRSTDTQYF. The CDR3 DNA follows: TGTGCCAGCAGTTACGACAGGGCGGGACGAAGCACAGATACGCAGTATTTT. The variable domain in full, with the rest retrieved from reference TRBV7-9 and TRBJ2-3, is DTGVSQNPRHKITKRGQNVTFRCDPISEHNRLYWYRQTLGQGPEFLTYFQNEAQLEKSRLLSDRFSAERPKGSFSTLEIQRTEQGDSAMYLCASSYDRAGRSTDTQYFGPGTRLTVL.